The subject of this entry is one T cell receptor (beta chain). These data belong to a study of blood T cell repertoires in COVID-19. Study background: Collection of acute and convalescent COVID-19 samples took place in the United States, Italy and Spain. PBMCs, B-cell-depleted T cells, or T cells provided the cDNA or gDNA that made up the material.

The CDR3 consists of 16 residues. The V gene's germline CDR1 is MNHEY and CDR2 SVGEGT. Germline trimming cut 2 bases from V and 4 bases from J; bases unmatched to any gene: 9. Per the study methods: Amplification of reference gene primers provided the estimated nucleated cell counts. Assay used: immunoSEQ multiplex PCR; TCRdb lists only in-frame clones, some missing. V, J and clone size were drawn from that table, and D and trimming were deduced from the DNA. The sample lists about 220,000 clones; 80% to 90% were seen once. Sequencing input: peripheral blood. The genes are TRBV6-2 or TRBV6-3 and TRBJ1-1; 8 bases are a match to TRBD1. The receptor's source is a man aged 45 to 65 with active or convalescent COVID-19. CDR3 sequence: CASSYPAGGAGTEAFF. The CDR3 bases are TGTGCCAGCAGTTACCCTGCAGGGGGCGCGGGCACTGAAGCTTTCTTT.